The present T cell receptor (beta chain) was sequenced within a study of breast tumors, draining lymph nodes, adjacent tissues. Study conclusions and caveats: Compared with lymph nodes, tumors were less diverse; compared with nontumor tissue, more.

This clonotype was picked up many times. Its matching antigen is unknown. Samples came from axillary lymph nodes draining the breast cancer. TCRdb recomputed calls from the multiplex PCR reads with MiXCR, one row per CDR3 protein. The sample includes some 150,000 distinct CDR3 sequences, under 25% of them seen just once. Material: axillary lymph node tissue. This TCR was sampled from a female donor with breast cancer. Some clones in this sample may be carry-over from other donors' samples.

The CDR3 nucleotides read TGCAGTGCTCCGTCGACTAGCGGGGGGGTGGATACGCAGTATTTT. As protein: CSAPSTSGGVDTQYF. V and J are TRBV20-1 and TRBJ2-3, with 14 bases identical to TRBD2. Germline V lookup: CDR1 DFQATT, CDR2 SNEGSKA (reference sequence). J was trimmed by 6 bases and V by 5 bases; bases with no gene match: 7. CDR3 length equals 15 residues.